The 18 T cell receptor beta chains below come from one sample, sequenced in a study of cytomegalovirus exposure and HLA in healthy donors. Vbeta (60) and Jbeta (13) primers were used in the PCR. Using immunoSEQ multiplex PCR, the repertoire was profiled, and TCRdb retains in-frame clones only, with some absent. The data contain some 150,000 clones, roughly three quarters of them singletons. The sequenced sample consisted of PBMCs. These receptors all come from a woman aged 30 to 39 in good health and CMV-seronegative.

The V gene is TRBV6-5, the J gene TRBJ1-5, with no clear D. The length of the CDR3 is 13 residues. The V and J ends lost 6 bases and 2 bases respectively, with 8 bases between them. Germline CDR1 is MNHEY and CDR2 is SVGAGI. CDR3 amino acids: CASRGSRNQPQHF. The CDR3 DNA reads TGTGCCAGCAGGGGCTCGCGCAATCAGCCCCAGCATTTT.

This chain uses TRBV28 with TRBJ1-2; no firm D call. V was cut by 7 bases and J by 2 bases, with 11 bases left in between. CDR3 length equals 13 residues. Germline values: CDR1 MDHEN, CDR2 SYDVKM. The CDR3 DNA is TGTGCCAGCATTAGAGGCTCGAACTATGGCTACACCTTC. Protein product: CASIRGSNYGYTF.

The table lists this clone with a few counts. This chain links TRBV5-8 with TRBJ2-7; 8 positions match TRBD2. With 0 bases clipped from V and 2 bases from J, the junction kept 7 bases outside the gene matches. From germline, CDR1 is SGHTS and CDR2 YDEGEE. The CDR3 is 16 residues long. In nucleotides, the CDR3 is TGTGCCAGCAGCTTGGACGGGGGGGCATTTCCCTACGAGCAGTACGTC. It specifies CASSLDGGAFPYEQYV.

This rearrangement joins TRBV2 to TRBJ2-7, with D perhaps TRBD2 (7 bases). V shed 7 bases and J shed 2 bases, with 12 bases lying between them. Germline CDR1 and CDR2: SNHLY and FYNNEI. CDR3 length equals 13 residues. The CDR3 DNA reads as TGTGCCAGCACTGGGGGGGCGGCCTACGAGCAGTACTTC. It translates to CASTGGAAYEQYF.

The rearrangement joins TRBV11-2 to TRBJ2-7; tentative D call: TRBD2 (5 bases). Between the trimmed V and J ends, which lost 1 base and 6 bases, there was a span of 13 bases. CDR3 size: 14 residues. CDR1 SGHAT and CDR2 FQNNGV come from the germline V gene. CDR3 bases: TGTGCCAGCAGCTTAGGGCGGTCTAGCCCCGAGCAGTACTTC. This translates into CASSLGRSSPEQYF.

This chain connects TRBV4-2 to TRBJ2-3, with TRBD2 matching over 10 bases. This CDR3 region has 15 residues. Germline loops: CDR1 LGHNA, CDR2 YNFKEQ. The ends lost 6 bases at V and 1 base at J; junction bases unmatched: 4. CDR3 loop: CASRSSGGRTDTQYF. The CDR3 bases are TGTGCCAGCAGATCTAGCGGGGGCCGCACAGATACGCAGTATTTT.

The chain has TRBV19 and TRBJ1-6, with 7 positions matching TRBD1. The CDR3 consists of 15 residues. V lost 4 bases and J lost 4; bases outside the gene matches: 4. Germline values: CDR1 LNHDA, CDR2 SQIVND (reference sequence). CDR3 amino acids: CASSTRQGYNSPLHF. The DNA of the CDR3 is TGTGCCAGTAGTACCCGACAGGGATATAATTCACCCCTCCACTTT.

The V call is TRBV7-2, the J call TRBJ1-1; 8 nucleotides line up with TRBD1. The CDR3 sequence is 15 residues long. Per germline, CDR1 SGHTA and CDR2 FQGNSA. V lost 2 bases and J lost 3; bases outside the gene matches: 5. The CDR3 is CASSLRSGGYTEAFF. CDR3 bases: TGTGCCAGCAGCTTACGGTCAGGGGGCTACACTGAAGCTTTCTTT.

This clone was seen a handful of times. Other nucleotide sequences from this sample produce the same CDR3. In DNA, the CDR3 is TGTGCCAGCAGCTTAGGACACTTGAACACTGAAGCTTTCTTT. As protein: CASSLGHLNTEAFF. The chain uses TRBV7-2 and TRBJ1-1, with D hard to call. V dropped 1 base and J dropped 0 bases, with 6 bases sitting between them. CDR1 SGHTA and CDR2 FQGNSA come from the germline V gene. The CDR3 contains 14 residues.

V is TRBV30 and J is TRBJ2-3; 8 bases map to TRBD2. The CDR3 has 16 residues. V shed 4 bases and J 5 bases; nucleotides not matched to a gene: 14. Per germline, CDR1 GTSNPN and CDR2 SVGIG (reference sequence). The CDR3 is CAWTLGSTSGQDTQYF. Here the CDR3 DNA reads TGTGCCTGGACCCTTGGGAGCACTAGCGGACAAGATACGCAGTATTTT. The full variable domain, completed using reference TRBV30 and TRBJ2-3, is SQTIHQWPATLVQPVGSPLSLECTVEGTSNPNLYWYRQAAGRGLQLLFYSVGIGQISSEVPQNLSASRPQDRQFILSSKKLLLSDSGFYLCAWTLGSTSGQDTQYFGPGTRLTVL.

The chain combines TRBV6-7 with TRBJ2-4; 11 bases align to TRBD1. TRBV6-7 is identified as an open reading frame with a role that is uncertain. Germline trimming cut 4 bases from V and 8 bases from J; bases unmatched to any gene: 7. This CDR3 comprises 15 residues. CDR3 loop: CASSSGDRGIDIQYF. The CDR3 DNA follows: TGTGCCAGCAGTTCTGGGGACAGGGGGATAGACATTCAGTACTTC.

V is TRBV10-2 and J is TRBJ2-7, with 11 bases matching TRBD2. CDR1 is WSHSY, CDR2 SAAADI, per germline. The V and J ends lost 6 bases and 5 bases, in that order; junction bases with no gene match: 3. The CDR3 is made up of 13 amino acids. CDR3 residues: CASRTSGTHEQYF. CDR3 DNA: TGCGCCAGCAGGACTAGCGGGACCCACGAGCAGTACTTC.

In this sample, this clone turned up a few times. The rearrangement uses TRBV7-2 and TRBJ2-5, with TRBD1 matching 10 bases. With V trimmed by 4 bases and J by 3 bases, 2 bases remained unmatched. The CDR3 extends over 14 amino acids. Per germline, CDR1 SGHTA and CDR2 FQGNSA. The DNA of the CDR3 is TGTGCCAGCAGCTCGACAGGGGGCGAAGAGACCCAGTACTTC. The encoded protein is CASSSTGGEETQYF.

The rearrangement joins TRBV5-1 to TRBJ1-4; a possible D gene is TRBD1 (6 bases). Per the germline V gene, CDR1 is SGHRS and CDR2 is YFSETQ. This CDR3 comprises 14 residues. V lost 5 bases and J 3 bases, leaving 11 bases between the germline ends. CDR3 amino acids: CASRRQEANEKLFF. The CDR3 nucleotides read TGCGCCAGCAGACGACAGGAAGCTAATGAAAAACTGTTTTTT.

This clone came up once. The chain links TRBV30 to TRBJ1-4, with D tentatively TRBD1 (5 bases). Germline V gene sequence: CDR1 GTSNPN, CDR2 SVGIG (reference sequence). The CDR3 consists of 13 residues. V lost 2 bases and J 4 bases, leaving 8 bases between the germline ends. DNA for the CDR3: TGTGCCTGGAGTACAGGTGATAATGAAAAACTGTTTTTT. Its translation: CAWSTGDNEKLFF.

J is TRBJ2-1 and V is TRBV25-1, with D possibly TRBD2 on 5 matching bases. V was cut by 9 bases and J by 0 bases, with 15 bases left in between. Germline loops: CDR1 MGHDK, CDR2 SYGVNS. The CDR3 is 15 residues long. The CDR3 DNA is TGTGCCAGTGAGGGCCTTTTCGCCTCCTACAATGAGCAGTTCTTC. Translated: CASEGLFASYNEQFF.

The genes are TRBV10-3 and TRBJ2-1; D is possibly TRBD1 (5 bases). This CDR3 has 14 amino acids. The germline V gene encodes CDR1 ENHRY and CDR2 SYGVKD. The V end was cut by 4 bases, the J end by 7 bases, with 14 bases between. CDR3 sequence reads: CAISAADTRNEQFF. Here the CDR3 DNA reads TGTGCCATCAGTGCGGCGGACACCCGGAATGAGCAGTTCTTC.

This chain uses TRBV27 with TRBJ1-2; D unclear. Germline CDR1 and CDR2: MNHEY and SMNVEV (reference sequence). The CDR3 sequence is 12 residues long. The V end was cut by 2 bases, the J end by 8 bases, with 9 bases between. The CDR3: CASSLSGWGYTF. The CDR3 coding sequence is TGTGCCAGCAGTTTAAGCGGATGGGGCTACACCTTC.